This T cell receptor beta chain comes out of a study of blood T cells in healthy people across ages. General study results and limits: Long-lived donors carried more naive CD4+ cells and greater diversity than aged donors.

The CDR3 has 15 residues. V was shortened by 3 bases and J by 7 bases, with 19 bases between the two germline ends. Germline V gives CDR1 LNHNV, CDR2 YYDKDF (reference sequence). About this clonotype: Its antigen is unknown.

Combining a sample-barcoded 5' primer with a J-beta primer mix, a second PCR ran for roughly 7 to 11 cycles. TCRdb reprocessed the 5' RACE reads via MiXCR and lists one record per CDR3 protein. The data contain 750,000 to 950,000 distinct CDR3 sequences, just under 30% of them seen just once; the ten biggest clones take up 10% to 13%. Those donating, healthy Caucasian individuals from Russia, were aged about 6 to 100. Investigators took around 10 milliliters of peripheral blood from every donor. This sample was shared with a second study, whose subject was T cells of mothers and their children. That paper adds: Several million TCR beta reads per child versus over 9.5 million per mother.

The clonotype originates from a woman between 40 and 50 years old in good health. J is TRBJ2-7 and V is TRBV15; D is unresolved. The source material was blood. The CDR3 coding sequence is TGTGCCACCAGCAGGGATCGAGAAACGGTCCGGGAGCAGTACTTC. Translated: CATSRDRETVREQYF.